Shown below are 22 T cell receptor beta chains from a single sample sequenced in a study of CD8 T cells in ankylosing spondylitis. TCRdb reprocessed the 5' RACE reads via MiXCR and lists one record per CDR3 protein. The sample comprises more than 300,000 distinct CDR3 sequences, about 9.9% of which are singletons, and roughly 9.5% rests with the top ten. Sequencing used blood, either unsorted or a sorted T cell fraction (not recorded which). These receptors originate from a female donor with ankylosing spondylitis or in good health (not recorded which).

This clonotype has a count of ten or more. CDR3 residues: CASSYSTGGHNTGELFF. DNA of the CDR3: TGTGCCAGCAGTTACTCGACAGGGGGCCATAACACCGGGGAGCTGTTTTTT. The chain is built from TRBV6-5 and TRBJ2-2, with 10 bases aligning to TRBD1. Trimming cost V 0 bases and J 2 bases; bases outside gene matches: 3. Germline V CDR1 and CDR2: MNHEY, SVGAGI. The CDR3 covers 17 residues.

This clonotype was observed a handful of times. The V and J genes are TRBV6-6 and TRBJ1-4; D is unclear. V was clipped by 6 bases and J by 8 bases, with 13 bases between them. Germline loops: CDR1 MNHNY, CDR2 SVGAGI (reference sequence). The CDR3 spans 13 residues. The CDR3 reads CASRSDRREKLFF. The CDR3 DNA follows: TGTGCCAGCAGAAGCGACCGCCGAGAAAAACTGTTTTTT.

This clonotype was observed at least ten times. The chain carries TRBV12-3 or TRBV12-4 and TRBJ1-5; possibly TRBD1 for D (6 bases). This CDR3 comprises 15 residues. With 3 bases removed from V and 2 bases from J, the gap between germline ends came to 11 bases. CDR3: CASSFRTDRNQPQHF. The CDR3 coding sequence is TGTGCCAGCAGTTTTAGGACAGACCGCAATCAGCCCCAGCATTTT.

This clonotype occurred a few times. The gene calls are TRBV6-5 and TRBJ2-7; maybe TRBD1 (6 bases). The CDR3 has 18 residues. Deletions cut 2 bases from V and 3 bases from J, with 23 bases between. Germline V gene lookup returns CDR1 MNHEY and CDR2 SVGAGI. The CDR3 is CASSYTRIKRQVHYEQYF. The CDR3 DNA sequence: TGTGCCAGCAGTTACACCCGGATTAAGCGACAGGTCCACTACGAGCAGTACTTC.

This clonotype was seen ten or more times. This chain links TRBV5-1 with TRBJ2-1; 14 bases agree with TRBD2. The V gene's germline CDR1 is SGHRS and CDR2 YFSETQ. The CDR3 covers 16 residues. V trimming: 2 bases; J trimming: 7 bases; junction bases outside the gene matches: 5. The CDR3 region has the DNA TGCGCCAGCAGCTTCCGGACTAGCGGGGGGTATAATGAGCAGTTCTTC. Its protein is CASSFRTSGGYNEQFF.

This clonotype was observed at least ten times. CDR3 bases: TGTGCCAGCAGCGGGTTTTTCCCCGTAAAGGAGCAGTACTTC. Translation: CASSGFFPVKEQYF. This sequence joins TRBV27 and TRBJ2-7; D unresolved. CDR1 MNHEY and CDR2 SMNVEV come from the germline V gene (reference sequence). Trimming took 6 bases from V and 7 from J, leaving 19 bases between them. This CDR3 is 14 amino acids long.

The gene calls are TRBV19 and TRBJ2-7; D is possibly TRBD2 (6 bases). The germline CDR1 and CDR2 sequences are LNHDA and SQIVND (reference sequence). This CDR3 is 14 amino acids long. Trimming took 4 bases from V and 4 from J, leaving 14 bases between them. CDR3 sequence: CASSTWDSNYEQYF. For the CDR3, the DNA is TGTGCCAGTAGTACTTGGGACTCTAATTACGAGCAGTACTTC.

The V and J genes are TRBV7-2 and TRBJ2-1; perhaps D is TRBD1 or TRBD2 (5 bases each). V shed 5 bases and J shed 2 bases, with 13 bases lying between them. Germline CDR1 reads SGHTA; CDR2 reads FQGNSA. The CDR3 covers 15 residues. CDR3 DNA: TGTGCCAGCAGCCCTGCCGGGACCGCCTACAATGAGCAGTTCTTC. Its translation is CASSPAGTAYNEQFF.

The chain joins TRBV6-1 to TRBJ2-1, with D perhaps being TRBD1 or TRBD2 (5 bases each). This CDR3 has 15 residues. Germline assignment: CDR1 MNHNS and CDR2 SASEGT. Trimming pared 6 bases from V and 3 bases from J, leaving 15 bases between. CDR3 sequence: CASSPRGAGYNEQFF. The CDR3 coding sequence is TGTGCCAGCAGCCCCCGGGGCGCGGGCTACAATGAGCAGTTCTTC.

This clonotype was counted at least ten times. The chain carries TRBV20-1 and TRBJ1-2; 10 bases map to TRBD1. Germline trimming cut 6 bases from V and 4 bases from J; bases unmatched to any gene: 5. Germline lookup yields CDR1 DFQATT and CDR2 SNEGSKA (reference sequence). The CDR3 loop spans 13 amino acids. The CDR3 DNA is TGCAGTGCCTGGGACAGGGGCTTCTATGGCTACACCTTC. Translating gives CSAWDRGFYGYTF.

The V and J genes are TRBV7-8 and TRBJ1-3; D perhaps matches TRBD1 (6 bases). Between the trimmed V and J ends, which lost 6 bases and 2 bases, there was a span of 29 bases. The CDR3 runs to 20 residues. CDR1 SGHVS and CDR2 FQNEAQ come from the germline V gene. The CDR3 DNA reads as TGTGCCAGCAGGTCAGCCGGGACCTGGAGGGGGTCGAAGGCTGGAAACACCATATATTTT. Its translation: CASRSAGTWRGSKAGNTIYF.

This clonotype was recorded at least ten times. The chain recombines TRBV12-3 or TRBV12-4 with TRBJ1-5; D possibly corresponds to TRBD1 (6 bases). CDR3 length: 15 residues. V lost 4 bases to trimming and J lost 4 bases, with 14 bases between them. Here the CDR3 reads CASSYKGTPNQPQHF. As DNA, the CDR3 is TGTGCCAGCAGTTATAAAGGGACACCTAATCAGCCCCAGCATTTT.

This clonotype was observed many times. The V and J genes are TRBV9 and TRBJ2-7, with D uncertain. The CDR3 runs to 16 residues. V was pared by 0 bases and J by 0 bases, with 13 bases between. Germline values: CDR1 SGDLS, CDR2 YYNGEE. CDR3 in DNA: TGTGCCAGCAGCGTAGGACCACAGACGAACTCCTACGAGCAGTACTTC. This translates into CASSVGPQTNSYEQYF.

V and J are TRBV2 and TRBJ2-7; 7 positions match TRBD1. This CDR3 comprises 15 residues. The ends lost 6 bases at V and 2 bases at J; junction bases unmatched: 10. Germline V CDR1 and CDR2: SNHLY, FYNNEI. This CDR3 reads CASRSKDRAPYEQYF. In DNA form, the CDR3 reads TGTGCCAGCAGATCTAAAGACAGGGCCCCCTACGAGCAGTACTTC.

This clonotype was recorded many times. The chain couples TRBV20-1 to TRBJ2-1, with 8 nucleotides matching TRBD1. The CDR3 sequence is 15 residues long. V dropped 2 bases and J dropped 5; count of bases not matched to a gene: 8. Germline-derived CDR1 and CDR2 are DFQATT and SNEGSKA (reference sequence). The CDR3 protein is CSARPGTGLNNEQFF. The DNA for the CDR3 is TGCAGTGCTAGACCCGGGACAGGATTGAACAATGAGCAGTTCTTC.

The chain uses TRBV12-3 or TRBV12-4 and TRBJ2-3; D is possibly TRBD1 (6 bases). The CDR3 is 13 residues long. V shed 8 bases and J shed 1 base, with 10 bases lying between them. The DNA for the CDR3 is TGTGCCAGCCAGAGGACAGGCACAGATACGCAGTATTTT. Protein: CASQRTGTDTQYF.

In nucleotides, the CDR3 is TGCGCCAGCAGCCCCGACAGGGGATGGACCGGGGAGCTGTTTTTT. Its translation: CASSPDRGWTGELFF. J is TRBJ2-2 and V is TRBV5-1; 8 nucleotides match TRBD1. The J segment lost 5 bases and the V segment lost 4 bases, leaving 7 bases of the junction unmatched. Germline V CDR1 and CDR2: SGHRS, YFSETQ. The CDR3 is 15 residues long. The whole variable domain, remainder taken from reference TRBV5-1 and TRBJ2-2, is KAGVTQTPRYLIKTRGQQVTLSCSPISGHRSVSWYQQTPGQGLQFLFEYFSETQRNKGNFPGRFSGRQFSNSRSEMNVSTLELGDSALYLCASSPDRGWTGELFFGEGSRLTVL.

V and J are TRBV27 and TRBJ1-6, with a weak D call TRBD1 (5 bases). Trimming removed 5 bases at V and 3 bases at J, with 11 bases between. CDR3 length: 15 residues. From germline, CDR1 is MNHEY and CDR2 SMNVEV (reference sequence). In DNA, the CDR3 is TGTGCCAGCAGTCCTAAGGGGTTCTATAATTCACCCCTCCACTTT. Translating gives CASSPKGFYNSPLHF.

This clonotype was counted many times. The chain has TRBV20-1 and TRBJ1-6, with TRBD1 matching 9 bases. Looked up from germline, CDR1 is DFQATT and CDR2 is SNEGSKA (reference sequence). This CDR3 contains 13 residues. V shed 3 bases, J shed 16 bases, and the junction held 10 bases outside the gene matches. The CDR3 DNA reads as TGCAGTGCTAGGACCCGGACAGGGGATTATCTCCACTTT. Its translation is CSARTRTGDYLHF.

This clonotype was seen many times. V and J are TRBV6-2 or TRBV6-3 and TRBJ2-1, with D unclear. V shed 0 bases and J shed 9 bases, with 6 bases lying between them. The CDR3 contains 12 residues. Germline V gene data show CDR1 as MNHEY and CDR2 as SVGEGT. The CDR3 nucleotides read TGTGCCAGCAGTTACTCGGTGGGTGAGCAGTTCTTC. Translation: CASSYSVGEQFF.

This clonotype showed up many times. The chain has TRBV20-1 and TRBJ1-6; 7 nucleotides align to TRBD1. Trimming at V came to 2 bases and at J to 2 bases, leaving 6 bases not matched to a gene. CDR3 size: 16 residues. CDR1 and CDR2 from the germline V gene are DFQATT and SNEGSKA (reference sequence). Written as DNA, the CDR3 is TGCAGTGCTAGACCGACAGGGATCACCTATAATTCACCCCTCCACTTT. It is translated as CSARPTGITYNSPLHF.

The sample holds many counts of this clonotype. The CDR3 DNA reads TGCAGTGCTACTGGACAGGGGAATTTCCTTCGCAATCAGCCCCAGCATTTT. Translating it yields CSATGQGNFLRNQPQHF. The V gene is TRBV20-1, the J gene TRBJ1-5, with TRBD1 matching 9 bases. V shed 4 bases and J 2 bases; nucleotides not matched to a gene: 12. Germline CDR1 is DFQATT and CDR2 is SNEGSKA (reference sequence). The CDR3 has 17 amino acids.